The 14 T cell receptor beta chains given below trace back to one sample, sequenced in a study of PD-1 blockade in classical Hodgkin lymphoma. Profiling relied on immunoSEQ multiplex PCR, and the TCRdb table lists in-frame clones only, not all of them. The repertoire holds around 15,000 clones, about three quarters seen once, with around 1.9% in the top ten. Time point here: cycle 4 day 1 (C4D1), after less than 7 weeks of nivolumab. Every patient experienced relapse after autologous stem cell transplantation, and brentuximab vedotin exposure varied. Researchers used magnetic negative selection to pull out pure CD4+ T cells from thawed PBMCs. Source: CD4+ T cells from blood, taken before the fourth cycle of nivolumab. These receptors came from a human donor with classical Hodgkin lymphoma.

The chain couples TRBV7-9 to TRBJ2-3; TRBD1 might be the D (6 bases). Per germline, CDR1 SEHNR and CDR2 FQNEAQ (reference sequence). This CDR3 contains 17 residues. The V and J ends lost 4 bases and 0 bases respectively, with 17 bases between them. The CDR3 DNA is TGTGCCAGCAGCTCTTATCGGGTCACAGGGAGCACAGATACGCAGTATTTT. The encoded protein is CASSSYRVTGSTDTQYF.

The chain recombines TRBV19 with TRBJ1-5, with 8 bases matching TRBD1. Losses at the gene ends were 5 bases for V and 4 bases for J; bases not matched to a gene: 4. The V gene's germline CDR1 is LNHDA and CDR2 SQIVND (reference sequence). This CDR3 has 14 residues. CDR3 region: CASSPRQGNQPQHF. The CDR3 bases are TGTGCCAGTAGTCCTAGACAGGGGAATCAGCCCCAGCATTTT.

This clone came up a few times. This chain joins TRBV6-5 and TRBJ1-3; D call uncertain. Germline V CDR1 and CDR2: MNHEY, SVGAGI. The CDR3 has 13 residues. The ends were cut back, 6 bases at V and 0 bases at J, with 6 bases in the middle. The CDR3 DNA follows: TGTGCCAGCAGGGCTGGCTCTGGAAACACCATATATTTT. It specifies CASRAGSGNTIYF.

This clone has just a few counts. The CDR3, as DNA: TGTGCCACCCGGCCATCGGACACCGGGGAGCTGTTTTTT. Its translation is CATRPSDTGELFF. This chain links TRBV15 with TRBJ2-2; D gene unclear. Looked up from germline, CDR1 is LNHNV and CDR2 is YYDKDF (reference sequence). CDR3 length equals 13 residues. Deletions cut 8 bases from V and 3 bases from J, with 10 bases between. The full variable domain, rest sourced from reference TRBV15 and TRBJ2-2, is DAMVIQNPRYQVTQFGKPVTLSCSQTLNHNVMYWYQQKSSQAPKLLFHYYDKDFNNEADTPDNFQSRRPNTSFCFLDIRSPGLGDTAMYLCATRPSDTGELFFGEGSRLTVL.

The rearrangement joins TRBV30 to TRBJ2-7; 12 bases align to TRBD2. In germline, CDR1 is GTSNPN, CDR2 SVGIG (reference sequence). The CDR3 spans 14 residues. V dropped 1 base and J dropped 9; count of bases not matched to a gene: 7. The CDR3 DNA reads TGTGCCTGGAGTGCGACTAGCGGGAGAACGGGGCAGTACTTC. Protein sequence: CAWSATSGRTGQYF. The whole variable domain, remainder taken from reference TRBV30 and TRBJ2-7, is SQTIHQWPATLVQPVGSPLSLECTVEGTSNPNLYWYRQAAGRGLQLLFYSVGIGQISSEVPQNLSASRPQDRQFILSSKKLLLSDSGFYLCAWSATSGRTGQYFGPGTRLTVT.

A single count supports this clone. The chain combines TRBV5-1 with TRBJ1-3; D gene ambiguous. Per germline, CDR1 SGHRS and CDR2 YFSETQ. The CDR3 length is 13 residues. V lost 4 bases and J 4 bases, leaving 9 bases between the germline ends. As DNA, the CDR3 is TGCGCCAGCAGCCCCCGACAAGGAAACACCATATATTTT. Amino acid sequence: CASSPRQGNTIYF.

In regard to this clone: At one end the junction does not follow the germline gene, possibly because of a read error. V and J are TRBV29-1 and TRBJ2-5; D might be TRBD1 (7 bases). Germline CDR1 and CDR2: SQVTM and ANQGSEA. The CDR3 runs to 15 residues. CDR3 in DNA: TGCAGCGTGGAAGGGAGGACTCAGGGGGTGGAGACCCAGTACTTC. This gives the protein CSVEGRTQGVETQYF.

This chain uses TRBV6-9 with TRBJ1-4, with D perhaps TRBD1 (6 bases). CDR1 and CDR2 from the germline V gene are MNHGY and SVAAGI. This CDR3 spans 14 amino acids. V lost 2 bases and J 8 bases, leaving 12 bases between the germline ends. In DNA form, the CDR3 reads TGTGCCAGCAGTTATAATCTGAGGGGGGAAAAACTGTTTTTT. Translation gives CASSYNLRGEKLFF.

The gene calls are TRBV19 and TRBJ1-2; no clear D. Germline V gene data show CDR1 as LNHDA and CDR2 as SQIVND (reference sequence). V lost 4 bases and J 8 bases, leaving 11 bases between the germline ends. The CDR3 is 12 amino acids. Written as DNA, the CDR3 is TGTGCCAGTAGTAGATCTGGGCTAGGCTACACCTTC. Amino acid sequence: CASSRSGLGYTF.

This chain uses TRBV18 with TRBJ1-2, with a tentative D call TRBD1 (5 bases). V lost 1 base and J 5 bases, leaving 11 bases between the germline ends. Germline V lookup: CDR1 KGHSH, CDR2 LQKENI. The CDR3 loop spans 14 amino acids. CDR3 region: CASSPLRGDYGYTF. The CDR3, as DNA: TGTGCCAGCTCACCACTCCGGGGGGATTATGGCTACACCTTC.

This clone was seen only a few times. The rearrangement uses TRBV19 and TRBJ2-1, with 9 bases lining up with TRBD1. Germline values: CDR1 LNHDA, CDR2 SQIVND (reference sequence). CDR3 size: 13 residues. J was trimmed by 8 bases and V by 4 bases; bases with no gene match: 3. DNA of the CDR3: TGTGCCAGTAGTACCTGGGACAGGGATGAGCAGTTCTTC. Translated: CASSTWDRDEQFF.

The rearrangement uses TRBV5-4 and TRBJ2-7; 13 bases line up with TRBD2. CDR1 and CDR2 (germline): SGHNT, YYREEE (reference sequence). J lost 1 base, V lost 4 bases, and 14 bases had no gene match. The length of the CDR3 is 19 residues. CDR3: CASSPRGQRTSGSSYEQYF. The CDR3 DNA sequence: TGTGCCAGCAGCCCTAGGGGGCAGAGGACTAGCGGGAGTTCCTACGAGCAGTACTTC.

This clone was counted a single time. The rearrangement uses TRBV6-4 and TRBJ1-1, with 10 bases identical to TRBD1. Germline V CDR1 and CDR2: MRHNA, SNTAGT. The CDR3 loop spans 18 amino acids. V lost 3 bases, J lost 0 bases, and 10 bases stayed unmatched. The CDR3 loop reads CASSEAGQGIGMNTEAFF. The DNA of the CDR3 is TGTGCCAGCAGTGAGGCGGGACAGGGGATCGGGATGAACACTGAAGCTTTCTTT.

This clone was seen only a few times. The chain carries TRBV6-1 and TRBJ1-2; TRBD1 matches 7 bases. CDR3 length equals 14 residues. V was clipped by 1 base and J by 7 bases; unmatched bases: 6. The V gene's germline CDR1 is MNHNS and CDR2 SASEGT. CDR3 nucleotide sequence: TGTGCCAGCAGTGAAGAGGCAGGGGGAAGTGGCTACACCTTC. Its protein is CASSEEAGGSGYTF.